This T cell receptor beta chain stems from a study of blood T cell repertoires in COVID-19. Across the study: Whether acute or convalescent, the COVID-19 samples came from the United States, Italy and Spain.

In the authors' methods: From reference gene primer amplification, estimates of nucleated cell counts were derived. TCRdb's copy holds only in-frame clones and misses some; the assay was immunoSEQ multiplex PCR. For V, J and clone size, that table is used; D and trimming come from the DNA. The sample carries some 400,000 clones, approximately 89% recorded once. The CDR3 is 14 residues long. Trimming removed 3 bases from V and 9 bases from J; junction bases left unmatched: 4. Germline V CDR1 and CDR2: SGDLS, YYNGEE. The cohort comprised adults aged 18 to 89 years residing in around 25 US areas. Grouping used clinical history reported by participants in a survey and questionnaire.

The specimen was PBMCs or T cells enriched from blood (not recorded which). V is TRBV9 and J is TRBJ2-1; 12 bases agree with TRBD2. This sequence was found in a woman aged 40 to 50 who had been exposed to COVID-19. CDR3 in amino acids: CASSDLAGGGEQFF. The DNA of the CDR3 is TGTGCCAGCAGCGACCTAGCGGGAGGGGGTGAGCAGTTCTTC. Full variable domain (missing parts from reference TRBV9 and TRBJ2-1): DSGVTQTPKHLITATGQRVTLRCSPRSGDLSVYWYQQSLDQGLQFLIQYYNGEERAKGNILERFSAQQFPDLHSELNLSSLELGDSALYFCASSDLAGGGEQFFGPGTRLTVL.